This entry lists 30 T cell receptor beta chains sequenced from one sample in a study of cytomegalovirus exposure and HLA in healthy donors. PCR primers comprised 60 Vbeta and 13 Jbeta primers. The method was immunoSEQ multiplex PCR; TCRdb's version includes in-frame clones alone and lacks a portion of them. The data hold roughly 130,000 clones, with about three quarters observed a single time. The sequenced sample consisted of PBMCs. These receptors came from a male donor in good health and CMV-seropositive.

CDR3 DNA: TGCGCCAGCAGCCCAGGAGGGGCGGCCTACGAGCAGTACTTC. Translating gives CASSPGGAAYEQYF. The chain links TRBV5-1 to TRBJ2-7, with D possibly TRBD2 on 6 matching bases. This CDR3 contains 14 residues. V lost 4 bases to trimming and J lost 2 bases, with 13 bases between them. Germline V gene lookup returns CDR1 SGHRS and CDR2 YFSETQ.

The chain is built from TRBV10-3 and TRBJ2-3; TRBD2 might be the D (7 bases). The CDR3 covers 15 residues. Germline V lookup: CDR1 ENHRY, CDR2 SYGVKD. The germline V and J ends were trimmed by 2 bases and 3 bases, with 12 bases remaining between them. CDR3 in amino acids: CAISEEGGETDTQYF. The DNA of the CDR3 is TGTGCCATCAGTGAGGAGGGGGGGGAAACAGATACGCAGTATTTT.

The chain has TRBV28 and TRBJ2-2; 7 nucleotides match TRBD2. This CDR3 region has 17 residues. The junction had 10 bases not matched to a gene; V was cut back by 3 bases and J by 3 bases. Germline V CDR1 and CDR2: MDHEN, SYDVKM. CDR3 nucleotides: TGTGCCAGCAGTTTCTTCCTCAGCGGGATTGACACCGGGGAGCTGTTTTTT. Encoded protein: CASSFFLSGIDTGELFF. The variable domain in full, completed from reference TRBV28 and TRBJ2-2, reads DVKVTQSSRYLVKRTGEKVFLECVQDMDHENMFWYRQDPGLGLRLIYFSYDVKMKEKGDIPEGYSVSREKKERFSLILESASTNQTSMYLCASSFFLSGIDTGELFFGEGSRLTVL.

CDR3 coding DNA: TGTGCCAGCAGTTTAAAGGCGGGGGCCCCCTACGAGCAGTACTTC. Amino acids: CASSLKAGAPYEQYF. The chain uses TRBV27 and TRBJ2-7; tentatively, D is TRBD2 (7 bases). Trimming took off 2 bases at V and 2 bases at J, with 13 bases between the two ends. Per germline, CDR1 MNHEY and CDR2 SMNVEV (reference sequence). The CDR3 extends over 15 amino acids.

The chain is built from TRBV28 and TRBJ2-7; TRBD2 aligns across 12 bases. The CDR3 extends over 18 amino acids. The V segment lost 3 bases and the J segment 0 bases; nucleotides outside the gene matches: 9. Germline-derived CDR1 and CDR2 are MDHEN and SYDVKM. The CDR3 protein is CASSFPTSGSTLSYEQYF. The CDR3 nucleotides are TGTGCCAGCAGTTTCCCGACTAGCGGGAGTACCCTCTCCTACGAGCAGTACTTC.

The chain employs TRBV5-1 and TRBJ2-1, with D possibly matching TRBD1 (5 bases). The germline V gene encodes CDR1 SGHRS and CDR2 YFSETQ. Trimming shortened V by 4 bases and J by 6 bases, and 17 bases separated the two germline ends. The CDR3 extends over 15 amino acids. The CDR3 is CASSPIRGTGNEQFF. DNA of the CDR3: TGCGCCAGCAGCCCTATTAGGGGTACAGGCAATGAGCAGTTCTTC.

The chain combines TRBV4-1 with TRBJ1-1; D ambiguous. V was clipped by 3 bases and J by 3 bases, with 5 bases between them. The CDR3 totals 12 residues. Germline CDR1 reads MGHRA; CDR2 reads YSYEKL. The CDR3 nucleotides are TGCGCCAGCAGCCACTTTGACACTGAAGCTTTCTTT. Translating it yields CASSHFDTEAFF.

This rearrangement joins TRBV2 to TRBJ2-7; D possibly corresponds to TRBD1 (6 bases). Germline V gene data show CDR1 as SNHLY and CDR2 as FYNNEI. The CDR3 covers 12 residues. The V end lost 7 bases, the J end lost 2 bases, and 9 bases lay between the germline ends. The CDR3 nucleotides read TGTGCCAGCAAGGGGGAACCCTACGAGCAGTACTTC. Encoded protein: CASKGEPYEQYF.

This rearrangement joins TRBV18 to TRBJ2-3, with D perhaps matching TRBD1 (5 bases). The ends were cut back, 3 bases at V and 4 bases at J, with 17 bases in the middle. CDR3 length: 16 amino acids. The V gene's germline CDR1 is KGHSH and CDR2 LQKENI. CDR3 in DNA: TGTGCCAGCTCACCCCCCGCCGCAGGGTTGGCAGATACGCAGTATTTT. Amino acid sequence: CASSPPAAGLADTQYF.

The gene calls are TRBV2 and TRBJ1-5; D not resolved. Germline V gene lookup returns CDR1 SNHLY and CDR2 FYNNEI. This CDR3 is 13 amino acids long. V lost 4 bases, J lost 5 bases, and 9 bases lay in between. The DNA of the CDR3 is TGTGCCAGCAGTGTCGTCACAGATCAGCCCCAGCATTTT. It codes for CASSVVTDQPQHF.

The gene calls are TRBV19 and TRBJ2-1; TRBD1 agrees at 7 bases. The V and J ends lost 8 bases and 7 bases, in that order; junction bases with no gene match: 2. From germline, CDR1 is LNHDA and CDR2 SQIVND (reference sequence). The CDR3 is 11 residues long. The CDR3 DNA is TGTGCCAGTGGCAGGGGGAATGAGCAGTTCTTC. Its protein product is CASGRGNEQFF.

V gene TRBV6-6 combines with J gene TRBJ2-2, with TRBD2 matching over 8 bases. The germline V gene encodes CDR1 MNHNY and CDR2 SVGAGI (reference sequence). The J segment lost 3 bases and the V segment lost 2 bases, leaving 2 bases of the junction unmatched. The CDR3 spans 15 residues. The CDR3 nucleotides are TGTGCCAGCAGTTACACGGGAGGGTACACCGGGGAGCTGTTTTTT. It encodes CASSYTGGYTGELFF.

This clone was detected a few times. This chain connects TRBV9 to TRBJ2-3, with D possibly TRBD2 on 6 matching bases. V was cut by 3 bases and J by 2 bases, with 13 bases left in between. The CDR3 runs to 15 residues. The germline V gene has CDR1 SGDLS and CDR2 YYNGEE. CDR3 coding DNA: TGTGCCAGCAGCGCCGGGACTTCAAACACAGATACGCAGTATTTT. Translating gives CASSAGTSNTDTQYF.

This chain connects TRBV6-5 to TRBJ1-6; D is undetermined. Germline V lookup: CDR1 MNHEY, CDR2 SVGAGI. The CDR3 is 14 amino acids. Deletions cut 2 bases from V and 11 bases from J, with 13 bases between. The CDR3 DNA is TGTGCCAGCAGTTACAGGACTGCAAATCCACCCCTCCACTTT. It yields the protein CASSYRTANPPLHF.

This clone was detected once. The chain links TRBV18 to TRBJ2-7, with TRBD1 matching over 8 bases. V was pared by 0 bases and J by 4 bases, with 2 bases of the junction left unmatched. The V gene's germline CDR1 is KGHSH and CDR2 LQKENI. The CDR3 contains 14 residues. The CDR3 spells CASSPPGDRYEQYF. The CDR3, as DNA: TGTGCCAGCTCACCACCGGGGGACAGGTACGAGCAGTACTTC.

The chain joins TRBV7-2 to TRBJ2-3; 9 nucleotides line up with TRBD2. Germline V lookup: CDR1 SGHTA, CDR2 FQGNSA. The CDR3 consists of 15 residues. The ends lost 2 bases at V and 5 bases at J; junction bases unmatched: 5. The CDR3 nucleotides read TGTGCCAGCAGCTTACTAGCGGGATGGGGAGATACGCAGTATTTT. It specifies CASSLLAGWGDTQYF. Supplemented by reference TRBV7-2 and TRBJ2-3, the full variable domain reads GAGVSQSPSNKVTEKGKDVELRCDPISGHTALYWYRQSLGQGLEFLIYFQGNSAPDKSGLPSDRFSAERTGGSVSTLTIQRTQQEDSAVYLCASSLLAGWGDTQYFGPGTRLTVL.

In this sample, this clone turned up a few times. V usage is TRBV5-1 and J usage is TRBJ2-3; D is undetermined. V gave up 0 bases and J gave up 4 bases, with 15 bases separating them. The germline CDR1 and CDR2 sequences are SGHRS and YFSETQ. The CDR3 extends over 16 amino acids. This CDR3 reads CASSLAAARRSDTQYF. CDR3 nucleotide sequence: TGCGCCAGCAGCTTGGCCGCGGCCCGGCGATCAGATACGCAGTATTTT.

The genes are TRBV4-1 and TRBJ2-2, with D possibly TRBD1 on 6 matching bases. The CDR3 is 17 residues long. The V gene lost 2 bases and the J gene lost 0 bases, with 13 bases spanning the gap. Looked up from germline, CDR1 is MGHRA and CDR2 is YSYEKL. CDR3 bases: TGCGCCAGCAGCCAAAGCGGACAGACCGCGAACACCGGGGAGCTGTTTTTT. It yields the protein CASSQSGQTANTGELFF.

Remarks on this clone: This sample also contains other DNA sequences that code for the same CDR3. The J gene is TRBJ1-1, the V gene TRBV18; TRBD1 aligns across 9 bases. The CDR3 has 15 amino acids. V shed 3 bases, J shed 1 base, and the junction held 3 bases outside the gene matches. The germline V gene encodes CDR1 KGHSH and CDR2 LQKENI. The CDR3 region has the DNA TGTGCCAGCTCACCCCCGGGACAGGGGAACACTGAAGCTTTCTTT. Translation gives CASSPPGQGNTEAFF.

J is TRBJ2-5 and V is TRBV29-1; 9 nucleotides match TRBD2. The CDR3 spans 13 residues. Germline trimming cut 4 bases from V and 4 bases from J; bases unmatched to any gene: 4. Germline V gene lookup returns CDR1 SQVTM and CDR2 ANQGSEA. The DNA of the CDR3 is TGCAGCGTTGGCGGGAGGGCCATAGAGACCCAGTACTTC. Translating gives CSVGGRAIETQYF.

The chain recombines TRBV27 with TRBJ2-7; 9 positions match TRBD2. Unmatched junction bases numbered 9, after V lost 3 bases and J lost 9 bases. Germline CDR1 reads MNHEY; CDR2 reads SMNVEV (reference sequence). The CDR3 sequence is 14 residues long. This chain's CDR3 is CASSFGTSLSGQYF. The CDR3, as DNA: TGTGCCAGCAGTTTCGGGACTAGCCTCTCGGGGCAGTACTTC.

V gene TRBV21-1 combines with J gene TRBJ2-3; TRBD2, the table's D call, was not compared with the DNA. TRBV21-1 is an annotated pseudogene. CDR3 length: 17 residues. The CDR3 here is CASSKVVSGRGTDTQYF. As DNA, the CDR3 is TGTGCCAGCAGCAAAGTCGTAAGCGGGAGGGGTACAGATACGCAGTATTTT.

This chain joins TRBV28 and TRBJ2-7; a weak D match, TRBD1 (5 bases). The CDR3 consists of 14 residues. CDR1 and CDR2 from the germline V gene are MDHEN and SYDVKM. Trimming stripped 3 bases from V and 0 bases from J, with 9 bases between. The CDR3 is CASSFLDTSYEQYF. The CDR3 DNA sequence: TGTGCCAGCAGTTTCTTGGACACCTCCTACGAGCAGTACTTC. The full variable domain, rest sourced from reference TRBV28 and TRBJ2-7, is DVKVTQSSRYLVKRTGEKVFLECVQDMDHENMFWYRQDPGLGLRLIYFSYDVKMKEKGDIPEGYSVSREKKERFSLILESASTNQTSMYLCASSFLDTSYEQYFGPGTRLTVT.

The gene calls are TRBV10-3 and TRBJ2-1; 12 bases align to TRBD1. V dropped 6 bases and J dropped 1; count of bases not matched to a gene: 13. There are 19 residues in the CDR3. Germline values: CDR1 ENHRY, CDR2 SYGVKD. The CDR3 nucleotides are TGTGCCATCAGCTCACCCGGGACAGGGGGCGCGGGTTCCTACAATGAGCAGTTCTTC. Its translation: CAISSPGTGGAGSYNEQFF.

This clone was recorded a few times. The chain recombines TRBV7-3 with TRBJ2-7; 9 bases fit TRBD1. Germline V gene data show CDR1 as SGHTA and CDR2 as FQGTGA. J lost 2 bases, V lost 7 bases, and 9 bases had no gene match. The length of the CDR3 is 15 residues. CDR3 coding DNA: TGTGCCAGCATTTTAAAACAGGGGGCGGCCTACGAGCAGTACTTC. Translating gives CASILKQGAAYEQYF.

V is TRBV28 and J is TRBJ2-5; TRBD2 matches 12 bases. The germline V gene has CDR1 MDHEN and CDR2 SYDVKM. The CDR3 extends over 17 amino acids. The V and J ends lost 2 bases and 0 bases, in that order; junction bases with no gene match: 4. The CDR3 DNA sequence: TGTGCCAGCAGTTTAGGGCTAGCGGGGGGGTACCAAGAGACCCAGTACTTC. Residues: CASSLGLAGGYQETQYF.

The rearrangement links TRBV28 to TRBJ1-3; the match to TRBD1 covers 7 bases. The V gene end was trimmed by 3 bases and the J gene end by 7 bases; junction bases not matched to a gene: 6. CDR1 is MDHEN and CDR2 is SYDVKM in the germline V gene. The CDR3 covers 14 residues. CDR3 DNA: TGTGCCAGCAGTTTGGCAGGGGGAGACAACACCATATATTTT. This codes for CASSLAGGDNTIYF.

This chain uses TRBV6-1 with TRBJ2-7; 7 bases line up with TRBD1. CDR1 is MNHNS, CDR2 SASEGT, per germline. V shed 6 bases and J 5 bases; nucleotides not matched to a gene: 7. The CDR3 spans 13 residues. DNA for the CDR3: TGTGCCAGCAGGGACTTCGACAGGGACGAGCAGTACTTC. Translating gives CASRDFDRDEQYF.

This chain uses TRBV19 with TRBJ1-5, with no clear D. Germline assignment: CDR1 LNHDA and CDR2 SQIVND (reference sequence). The CDR3 contains 14 residues. Trimming removed 5 bases from V and 6 bases from J, with 14 bases in between. Here the CDR3 reads CASSLEGWGQPQHF. CDR3 DNA: TGTGCCAGTAGTCTCGAGGGTTGGGGTCAGCCCCAGCATTTT.

The rearrangement joins TRBV19 to TRBJ1-1; D is ambiguous. Germline CDR1 LNHDA, CDR2 SQIVND (reference sequence). V was pared by 3 bases and J by 1 base, with 6 bases between. This CDR3 comprises 13 residues. The CDR3 region has the DNA TGTGCCAGTAGTATCACGGGGAACACTGAAGCTTTCTTT. This sequence encodes CASSITGNTEAFF.